The sequence of this T cell receptor beta chain was determined in a study of identical twins. Findings and caveats of the study: The authors drew conclusions from cross-sectional statistical analysis rather than following the same donors.

The V gene's germline CDR1 is DFQATT and CDR2 SNEGSKA (reference sequence). CDR3 length: 14 amino acids. The V segment lost 0 bases and the J segment 6 bases; nucleotides outside the gene matches: 5. Note on this clonotype: Its target is unknown.

One entry per CDR3 protein results from TCRdb running MiXCR on the 5' RACE reads. Here the sample spans 450,000 or so distinct CDR3 sequences, more than 13% being singletons. These sequences were also reported in another study, on yellow fever vaccine responses in identical twins.

The sample was CD4+ T cells sorted from blood. This chain links TRBV20-1 with TRBJ2-1, with TRBD1 matching 7 bases. The clonotype was recovered from a young woman in good health. This CDR3 is CSARDPTGANEQFF. CDR3 DNA: TGCAGTGCTAGAGATCCAACAGGGGCCAATGAGCAGTTCTTC.